Listed below are T cell receptor beta chains from one sample, sequenced in a study of response to subunit inactivated influenza vaccine. MiXCR, applied by TCRdb to the RT-PCR reads, yields one record per CDR3 protein. The sample has under 500,000 distinct CDR3 sequences, approximately 9.9% seen once. The sequencing here drew on PBMCs from blood, taken 45 days after vaccination. Receptor source: a man aged 50-60 years who received an inactivated influenza vaccine. CDR3s include the opening cysteine and the closing phenylalanine or tryptophan. The order of the fields is clone size, J gene, V gene, D gene, CDR3 DNA, CDR3 protein. A D gene is named only where the DNA matches it firmly. Size is stated for part of the rows, as once, few or many counts, or as a class when the clone is expanded.

-	TRBJ1-1	TRBV20-1	TRBD1	TGCAGTGCTAGAACTTGGGACAGGGTAGGGACTGAAGCTTTCTTT	CSARTWDRVGTEAFF
few	TRBJ1-4	TRBV6-1	TRBD1	TGTGCCAGCAGTATGACAGGGGAGGGAGAAAAACTGTTTTTT	CASSMTGEGEKLFF
many	TRBJ2-1	TRBV20-1	-	TGCAGTGCTAGGGTTGGGGGGGCCGCCCAGTTCTTC	CSARVGGAAQFF
few	TRBJ2-7	TRBV29-1	-	TGCAGCGTTGGAGCTCAGTTCTACGAGCAGTACTTC	CSVGAQFYEQYF
many	TRBJ2-7	TRBV5-6	-	TGTGCCAGCAGCCCTCCCGACGGCTATCCCTACGAGCAGTACTTC	CASSPPDGYPYEQYF
many	TRBJ1-2	TRBV12-3/TRBV12-4	-	TGTGCCAGCAGTTTCAACTCTAACTATGGCTACACCTTC	CASSFNSNYGYTF
few	TRBJ1-1	TRBV7-3	-	TGTGCCAGCAGCTCGGGAAGCGGCACTGAAGCTTTCTTT	CASSSGSGTEAFF
-	TRBJ2-6	TRBV9	-	TGTGCCAGCAGCCCTAGTCCGAGTGGGGCCAACGTCCTGACTTTC	CASSPSPSGANVLTF
-	TRBJ1-5	TRBV6-1	TRBD1	TGTGCCAGCAGTGAGAAGACAGGGCATCAGCCCCAGCATTTT	CASSEKTGHQPQHF
few	TRBJ2-4	TRBV7-9	-	TGTGCCAGCAGCTTTGGGGATTACATTCAGTACTTC	CASSFGDYIQYF
-	TRBJ2-5	TRBV10-3	-	TGTGCCATCAGCCCGGGACAAACGAGGGAGACCCAGTACTTC	CAISPGQTRETQYF
few	TRBJ2-5	TRBV3-1	-	TGTGCCAGCAGCCAAGGGGTGGTTAGCCAAGAGACCCAGTACTTC	CASSQGVVSQETQYF
many	TRBJ2-5	TRBV15	-	TGTGCCACCAGCAGAGGGGCACAAATCCAAGAGACCCAGTACTTC	CATSRGAQIQETQYF
-	TRBJ2-5	TRBV3-1	TRBD2	TGTGCCAGCAGCCAAGTCGCAGCGGGGGGTGAGACCCAGTACTTC	CASSQVAAGGETQYF
many	TRBJ2-1	TRBV5-1	-	TGCGCCAGCAGCACCAGGACAGATCAATCTATGTTCTTC	CASSTRTDQSMFF
many	TRBJ2-7	TRBV27	-	TGTGCCAGCAGATGGACGGTCCTCTCCTACGAGCAGTACTTC	CASRWTVLSYEQYF
-	TRBJ1-3	TRBV3-1	-	TGTGCCAGCAGCCAAGACCGACGGAACACCATATATTTT	CASSQDRRNTIYF
few	TRBJ1-6	TRBV6-5	-	TGTGCCAGCAGTTGGGAGTCAGCACAGGGATCACCCCTCCACTTT	CASSWESAQGSPLHF
many	TRBJ2-5	TRBV20-1	-	TGCAGTGCCCTTTCGGCGGTTGGGACAAGGGAGACCCAGTACTTC	CSALSAVGTRETQYF
many	TRBJ2-6	TRBV20-1	-	TGCAGTGCTAGAGTTCCATTCTCTGGGGCCAACGTCCTGACTTTC	CSARVPFSGANVLTF
-	TRBJ2-2	TRBV5-1	TRBD2	TGCGCCAGCTTTCCGGGACTAGCGAACACCGGGGAGCTGTTTTTT	CASFPGLANTGELFF
few	TRBJ1-1	TRBV29-1	-	TGCAGCACGCTAAGTCATGTGCACACTGAAGCTTTCTTT	CSTLSHVHTEAFF
many	TRBJ1-1	TRBV20-1	-	TGCAGTGCTAGGGGAGACAGTGAAGCTTTCTTT	CSARGDSEAFF
few	TRBJ1-4	TRBV6-5	-	TGTGCCAGCAGTTACTTAGGGATAGGAGAAAAACTGTTTTTT	CASSYLGIGEKLFF
few	TRBJ2-1	TRBV21-1	-	TGTGCCAGCAGCATTATAGCGGGAGAGGCCAATGAGCAGTTCTTC	CASSIIAGEANEQFF